Detailed here is one T cell receptor (beta chain). What it recognizes is unknown. Germline is not matched at one junction end, which may reflect a read error. This CDR3 spans 14 amino acids. Germline loops: CDR1 SSHAT, CDR2 FNYEAQ (reference sequence). This sample is part of a study of cytomegalovirus exposure and HLA in healthy donors. Study observations and caveats: One variant, a missense change in DCLRE1C, was linked in a later analysis to TCR beta V- and J-gene trimming. Being indistinguishable, some V segments were excluded, TRBV6-2 and TRBV6-3 among them. CMV antigen specificity of a few CMV-associated chains was confirmed in vitro.

The primer mix had 60 Vbeta and 13 Jbeta primers. Per the authors' pipeline: It was a later analysis that counted 83 million or so unique TCR beta chains, of which some 9.9 million were shared. This table comes from immunoSEQ multiplex PCR, and its TCRdb copy is limited to in-frame clones, with some not included. V, J and clone size are those of that table, while D and trimming were read from the DNA. The data include 80,000 to 100,000 clones; the top ten clones carry around 0.6%. The sequence derives from a man in his fifties in good health and CMV-seronegative. Sequencing used PBMCs. The J gene is TRBJ2-2, the V gene TRBV7-7, with 7 bases that match TRBD2. CDR3 sequence: CASSFGGYTGELFF. DNA of the CDR3: TGTGCTAGCAGCTTCGGGGGGTACACCGGGGAGCTGTTTTTT.